The 13 T cell receptor beta chains below come from one sample, sequenced in a study of beta chain features in type 1 diabetes. Every isolated RNA sample was fully reverse transcribed, so sequencing captured expressed TCRB transcripts. Generated by immunoSEQ multiplex PCR, the TCRdb table keeps only in-frame clones and is missing some. This sample has 350,000 to 450,000 clones, with approximately 15% found just once. Sequences were obtained from naive CD4+ T cells from blood. The receptors shown here come from a young man in good health.

The rearrangement links TRBV7-2 to TRBJ2-1; no clear D gene. This CDR3 is 10 amino acids long. V was cut by 5 bases and J by 7 bases, with 3 bases left in between. Germline V gene lookup returns CDR1 SGHTA and CDR2 FQGNSA. The CDR3 region is CASSPNEQFF. DNA for the CDR3: TGTGCCAGCAGCCCAAATGAGCAGTTCTTC.

This chain links TRBV5-6 with TRBJ2-3, with D tentatively TRBD2 (5 bases). The CDR3 loop spans 15 amino acids. The germline V gene encodes CDR1 SGHDT and CDR2 YYEEEE. V gave up 4 bases and J gave up 6 bases, with 18 bases separating them. As DNA, the CDR3 is TGTGCCAGCAGCAAGCTTGGACCTCGGGGTGATACGCAGTATTTT. Its translation: CASSKLGPRGDTQYF.

This clone was recorded a few times. The chain recombines TRBV7-2 with TRBJ2-1; D gene unclear. Trimming cost V 0 bases and J 7 bases, with 10 bases left between them. Germline CDR1 SGHTA, CDR2 FQGNSA. The length of the CDR3 is 14 residues. CDR3 residues: CASSLAKITNEQFF. The DNA of the CDR3 is TGTGCCAGCAGCTTAGCTAAAATTACTAATGAGCAGTTCTTC.

This clone was seen only a few times. V gene TRBV9 combines with J gene TRBJ1-1, with D possibly TRBD1 on 5 matching bases. Trimming pared 1 base from V and 3 bases from J, leaving 10 bases between. Per germline, CDR1 SGDLS and CDR2 YYNGEE. This CDR3 region has 14 residues. Here the CDR3 reads CASSVSLRDTEAFF. The CDR3 DNA is TGTGCCAGCAGCGTATCGCTCAGGGACACTGAAGCTTTCTTT.

V is TRBV5-1 and J is TRBJ2-7; 7 positions match TRBD1. Germline values: CDR1 SGHRS, CDR2 YFSETQ. The CDR3 runs 13 residues. V shed 4 bases and J 5 bases; nucleotides not matched to a gene: 6. In nucleotides, the CDR3 is TGCGCCAGCAGCGTGACAGGGACCCACGAGCAGTACTTC. Protein product: CASSVTGTHEQYF.

This clone has more than one count but fewer than ten. The rearrangement uses TRBV10-3 and TRBJ2-3, with D maybe TRBD2 (5 bases). The germline gives CDR1 ENHRY, CDR2 SYGVKD. The V and J ends lost 7 bases and 2 bases respectively, with 10 bases between them. The CDR3 contains 13 residues. The CDR3 protein is CAINGIITDTQYF. As DNA, the CDR3 is TGTGCCATCAACGGGATAATCACAGATACGCAGTATTTT.

The table lists this clone with a few counts. This chain connects TRBV19 to TRBJ2-4, with 7 positions matching TRBD1. Germline CDR1 and CDR2: LNHDA and SQIVND (reference sequence). The CDR3 consists of 12 residues. V lost 4 bases and J lost 8; bases outside the gene matches: 2. CDR3 protein: CASSRQGDIQYF. The CDR3, as DNA: TGTGCCAGTAGTAGGCAGGGGGACATTCAGTACTTC. The full variable domain, with the rest looked up from reference TRBV19 and TRBJ2-4, is DGGITQSPKYLFRKEGQNVTLSCEQNLNHDAMYWYRQDPGQGLRLIYYSQIVNDFQKGDIAEGYSVSREKKESFPLTVTSAQKNPTAFYLCASSRQGDIQYFGAGTRLSVL.

The genes are TRBV9 and TRBJ2-2, with TRBD2 identical over 9 bases. This CDR3 has 15 amino acids. Germline-derived CDR1 and CDR2 are SGDLS and YYNGEE. The trim removed 2 bases at V and 1 base at J, leaving 0 bases unmatched. The CDR3 loop is CASSVREGNTGELFF. CDR3 bases: TGTGCCAGCAGCGTGCGGGAGGGGAACACCGGGGAGCTGTTTTTT.

The rearrangement uses TRBV11-3 and TRBJ2-5, with D perhaps TRBD2 (6 bases). The CDR3 covers 13 residues. Trimming took off 6 bases at V and 1 base at J, with 9 bases between the two ends. Germline CDR1 and CDR2: SGHNT and YENEEA. The CDR3 reads CASREGPQETQYF. The CDR3 bases are TGTGCCAGCAGGGAGGGTCCCCAAGAGACCCAGTACTTC.

The rearrangement links TRBV6-6 to TRBJ2-7; D gene ambiguous. The CDR3 has 9 amino acids. Germline V gives CDR1 MNHNY, CDR2 SVGAGI (reference sequence). Trimming took 6 bases from V and 10 from J, leaving 7 bases between them. The chain's CDR3 is CASSLRQYV. The CDR3 region has the DNA TGTGCCAGCAGCCTCCGTCAGTACGTC.

The table lists this clone with a few counts. Other nucleotide sequences from this sample produce the same CDR3. This chain uses TRBV30 with TRBJ2-1; TRBD1 matches 7 bases. The ends lost 3 bases at V and 3 bases at J; junction bases unmatched: 2. This CDR3 is 13 amino acids long. Germline CDR1 is GTSNPN and CDR2 is SVGIG (reference sequence). The CDR3 region has the DNA TGTGCCTGGAGCCGGGACAGCTACAATGAGCAGTTCTTC. Residues: CAWSRDSYNEQFF.

In its sample, this clone was seen a few times. CDR3 nucleotides: TGCGCCAGCAGCCCTCGGAGCGGCGGCCCCGGGGAGCTGTTTTTT. Amino acids: CASSPRSGGPGELFF. The genes are TRBV4-3 and TRBJ2-2; tentatively, D is TRBD2 (5 bases). The CDR3 has 15 amino acids. The V and J ends lost 4 bases and 6 bases respectively, with 15 bases between them. CDR1 and CDR2 (germline): LGHNA, YSLEER.

This clone has more than one count but fewer than ten. The rearrangement uses TRBV7-6 and TRBJ2-3, with D hard to call. The V and J ends lost 5 bases and 11 bases respectively, with 17 bases between them. The length of the CDR3 is 13 residues. Germline CDR1 is SGHVS and CDR2 is FNYEAQ. The CDR3 loop reads CASSPTETAMQYF. The CDR3 DNA follows: TGTGCCAGCAGCCCGACGGAAACTGCGATGCAGTATTTT.